This entry describes one T cell receptor (beta chain). Its antigen is still unknown. This sample stems from a study of shared clonotypes between healthy human individuals. Whole-study context: Each donor's CD4 naive and CD4 memory cells filled three plates apiece, CD8 naive two, and CD8 memory one. General study findings and limits: Clonotypes which were not shared had lower generation probabilities than clonotypes that all four donors shared. An anticipated effect of sequencing depth on clonotype sharing among donors was recognized.

Assay used: immunoSEQ multiplex PCR; TCRdb lists only in-frame clones, some missing. The sample gives roughly 1,500,000 clones, approximately 98% of which show up once; roughly 0.45% is in the top ten. CDR3 length: 14 amino acids. Germline lookup yields CDR1 SGHAT and CDR2 FQNNGV. V was pared by 3 bases and J by 4 bases, with 11 bases between. Researchers partitioned CD4+ cells into CD45RA+ naive and CD45RA-negative memory subsets. Sequencing used naive CD4+ T cells sorted from blood. Subset reported: CD45RA+ positively selected. This clonotype was obtained from a man under 40 in good health. The V gene is TRBV11-2, the J gene TRBJ2-3; a weak D match, TRBD1 (6 bases). CDR3 in amino acids: CASSFQGRADTQYF. The DNA for the CDR3 is TGTGCCAGCAGCTTCCAGGGGCGGGCAGATACGCAGTATTTT.